The rows below give T cell receptor beta chains drawn from one sample of a study of blood T cell repertoires in COVID-19. Data came from immunoSEQ multiplex PCR; TCRdb stores just in-frame clones and leaves some out. The data contain approximately 480,000 clones, 89% of them seen just once; the ten biggest clones take up around 0.95%. Sequenced input: peripheral blood. The receptor source for this set is a young man with COVID-19, enrolled during active disease. Both conserved end residues are part of each CDR3. D genes are given only for firm matches. Size is omitted from some rows. Given values are once, few, many or a class for expanded clones.

J: TRBJ1-2
V: TRBV19
size: NA
D: TRBD1
DNA: TGTGCCAGTGTACCGGGACAGGGGTTGGCGCATGGCTACACCTTC
CDR3: CASVPGQGLAHGYTF

J: TRBJ2-7
V: TRBV5-1
size: NA
D: NA
DNA: TGCGCCAGCAGCTTAGGGGGTTCCGAGCAGTACTTC
CDR3: CASSLGGSEQYF

J: TRBJ2-7
V: TRBV14
size: NA
D: NA
DNA: TGTGCCAGCAGCCAAGCAGGGGCGCGTTTCGACGAGCAGTACTTC
CDR3: CASSQAGARFDEQYF

J: TRBJ1-5
V: TRBV12-3/TRBV12-4
size: NA
D: NA
DNA: TGTGCCAGCACCTTCGCAGGGCATCAGCCCCAGCATTTT
CDR3: CASTFAGHQPQHF

J: TRBJ2-2
V: TRBV6-5
size: NA
D: NA
DNA: TGTGCCAGCACCCCTGGGCTAGCGTACACCGGGGAGCTGTTTTTT
CDR3: CASTPGLAYTGELFF

J: TRBJ1-2
V: TRBV6-1
size: NA
D: NA
DNA: TGTGCCAGCAGACGGGTGCATGGCTACACCTTC
CDR3: CASRRVHGYTF

J: TRBJ2-1
V: TRBV5-4
size: few
D: NA
DNA: TGTGCCAGCAGCTTTCACGCGGGGCCGGAGCAGTTCTTC
CDR3: CASSFHAGPEQFF

J: TRBJ2-1
V: TRBV28
size: NA
D: NA
DNA: TGTGCCAGCAACCTAGGCGGGGATTCCTACAATGAGCAGTTCTTC
CDR3: CASNLGGDSYNEQFF

J: TRBJ2-2
V: TRBV7-2
size: NA
D: TRBD2
DNA: TGTGCCAGCAGAAGAGCGGGAGGGGACGGGGAGCTGTTTTTT
CDR3: CASRRAGGDGELFF

J: TRBJ2-3
V: TRBV3-1/TRBV3-2
size: NA
D: TRBD2
DNA: TGTGCCAGCAGCCTTTGGGCTAGCGGGGGTCAAGGTAAAGCAGATACGCAGTATTTT
CDR3: CASSLWASGGQGKADTQYF

J: TRBJ2-7
V: TRBV19
size: NA
D: NA
DNA: TGTGCCAGTAGTAGCCAAGTTGGCCTCTCCTACGAGCAGTACTTC
CDR3: CASSSQVGLSYEQYF

J: TRBJ1-5
V: TRBV10-2
size: once
D: NA
DNA: TGCGCCAGCCGGGGAGGCCCCAATCAGCCCCAGCATTTT
CDR3: CASRGGPNQPQHF

J: TRBJ2-2
V: TRBV30
size: NA
D: NA
DNA: TGTGCCTGGATAGCGGAGGGACACACCGGGGAGCTGTTTTTT
CDR3: CAWIAEGHTGELFF

J: TRBJ1-4
V: TRBV11-2
size: NA
D: TRBD1
DNA: TGTGCCAGCAGCTCCCCGGGGACAGGGAGTCGCACAAAACTGTTTTTT
CDR3: CASSSPGTGSRTKLFF

J: TRBJ2-1
V: TRBV23-1
size: NA
D: TRBD1
DNA: TGCGCCAGCAGTCAATCTAAATGGGACGGACAGGGCGGTATGGGCCGCTCCTACAATGAGCAGTTCTTC
CDR3: CASSQSKWDGQGGMGRSYNEQFF

J: TRBJ1-2
V: TRBV19
size: NA
D: TRBD1
DNA: TGTGCCAGTGGACCGGGACAGGGGTTAGACGGCTACACCTTC
CDR3: CASGPGQGLDGYTF

J: TRBJ2-3
V: TRBV7-9
size: NA
D: NA
DNA: TGTGCCAGCAGCTTAACAACGTGGACAGATACGCAGTATTTT
CDR3: CASSLTTWTDTQYF